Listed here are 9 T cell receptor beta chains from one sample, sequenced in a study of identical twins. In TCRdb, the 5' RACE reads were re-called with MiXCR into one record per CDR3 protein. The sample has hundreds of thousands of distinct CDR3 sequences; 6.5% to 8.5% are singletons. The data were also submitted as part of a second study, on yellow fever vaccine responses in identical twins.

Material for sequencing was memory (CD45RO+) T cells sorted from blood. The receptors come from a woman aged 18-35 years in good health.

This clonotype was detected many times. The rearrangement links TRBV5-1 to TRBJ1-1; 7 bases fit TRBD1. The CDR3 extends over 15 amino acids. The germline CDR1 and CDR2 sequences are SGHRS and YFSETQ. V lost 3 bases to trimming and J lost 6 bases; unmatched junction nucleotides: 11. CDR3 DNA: TGCGCCAGCAGCTCCCTCGGACAGGTTAACGCTGAAGCTTTCTTT. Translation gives CASSSLGQVNAEAFF.

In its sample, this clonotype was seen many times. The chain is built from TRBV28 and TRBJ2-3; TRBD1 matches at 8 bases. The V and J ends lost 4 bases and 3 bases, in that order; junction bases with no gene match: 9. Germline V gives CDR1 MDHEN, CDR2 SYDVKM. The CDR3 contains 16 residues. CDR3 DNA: TGTGCCAGCAGTTCCTCGGGACAGGCGTTGACAGATACGCAGTATTTT. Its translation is CASSSSGQALTDTQYF. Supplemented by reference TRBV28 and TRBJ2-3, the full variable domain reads DVKVTQSSRYLVKRTGEKVFLECVQDMDHENMFWYRQDPGLGLRLIYFSYDVKMKEKGDIPEGYSVSREKKERFSLILESASTNQTSMYLCASSSSGQALTDTQYFGPGTRLTVL.

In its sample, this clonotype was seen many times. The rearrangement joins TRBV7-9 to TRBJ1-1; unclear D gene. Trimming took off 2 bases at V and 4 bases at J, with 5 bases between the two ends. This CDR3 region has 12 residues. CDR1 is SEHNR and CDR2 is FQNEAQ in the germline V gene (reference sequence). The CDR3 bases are TGTGCCAGCAGCTTACAGGTCACTGAAGCTTTCTTT. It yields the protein CASSLQVTEAFF.

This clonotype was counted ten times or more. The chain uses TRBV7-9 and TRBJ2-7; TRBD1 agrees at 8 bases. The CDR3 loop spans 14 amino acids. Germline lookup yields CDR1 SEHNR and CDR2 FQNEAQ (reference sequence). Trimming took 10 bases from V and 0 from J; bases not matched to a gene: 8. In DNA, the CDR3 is TGTGCCACATTAAGCACAGGGGGCTCCTACGAGCAGTACTTC. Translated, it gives CATLSTGGSYEQYF.

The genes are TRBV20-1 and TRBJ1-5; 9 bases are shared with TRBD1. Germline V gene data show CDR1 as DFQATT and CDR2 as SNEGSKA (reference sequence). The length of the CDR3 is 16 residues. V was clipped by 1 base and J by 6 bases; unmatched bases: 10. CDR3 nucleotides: TGCAGTGCTAGAGGTACAGGGGGCCCCGACAGTCAGCCCCAGCATTTT. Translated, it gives CSARGTGGPDSQPQHF.

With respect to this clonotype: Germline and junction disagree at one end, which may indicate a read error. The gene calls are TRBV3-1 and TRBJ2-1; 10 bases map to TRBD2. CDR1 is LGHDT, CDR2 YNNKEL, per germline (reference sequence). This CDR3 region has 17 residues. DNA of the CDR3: TGTGCCTGCAGCCAGCACTCTAGCGGGGGTTCCTACAATGAGCAGTTCTTC. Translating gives CACSQHSSGGSYNEQFF.

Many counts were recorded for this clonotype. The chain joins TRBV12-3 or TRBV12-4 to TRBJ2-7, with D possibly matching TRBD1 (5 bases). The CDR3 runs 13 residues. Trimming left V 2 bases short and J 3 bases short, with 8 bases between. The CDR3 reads CASSLSGIYEQYF. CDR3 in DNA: TGTGCCAGCAGTTTATCAGGGATCTACGAGCAGTACTTC.

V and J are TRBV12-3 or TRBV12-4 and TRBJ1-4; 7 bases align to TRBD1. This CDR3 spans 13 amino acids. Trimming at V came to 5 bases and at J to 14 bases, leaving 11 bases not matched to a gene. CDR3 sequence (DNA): TGTGCCAGCAGTAGACAGGGAAGGGCCCAGCTGTTTTTT. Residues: CASSRQGRAQLFF.

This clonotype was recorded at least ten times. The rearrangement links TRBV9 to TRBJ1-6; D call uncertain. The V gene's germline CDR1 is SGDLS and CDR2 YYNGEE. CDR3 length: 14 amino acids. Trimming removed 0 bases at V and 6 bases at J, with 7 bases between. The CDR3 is CASSVEGSNSPLHF. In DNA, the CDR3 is TGTGCCAGCAGCGTAGAAGGGAGTAATTCACCCCTCCACTTT.